This T cell receptor (beta chain) was recovered during a study of early T cells in non-severe SARS-CoV-2 infection. On the study more broadly: The authors sequenced bulk RNA from unsorted whole blood, leaving chains unpaired.

V lost 1 base to trimming and J lost 0 bases, with 14 bases between them. Germline V CDR1 and CDR2: MGHDK, SYGVNS. This CDR3 comprises 17 residues. This clonotype was seen ten or more times. As yet, its antigen is unknown. Individual cDNA molecules were tagged with unique molecular identifiers, the study reported. TCRdb itself ran the 5' RACE reads through MiXCR, one entry per CDR3 protein. Here the sample spans some 70,000 distinct CDR3 sequences, about 9% being singletons. Findings of the study overall: Private and CD4 specificities were missed by VDJdb matching, which favored anti-spike CD8 responses.

Sample: whole blood. This chain links TRBV25-1 with TRBJ2-3; D is unresolved. The TCR was taken from an adult who was a healthcare worker with PCR-confirmed SARS-CoV-2 infection or an uninfected control (not recorded which). The CDR3 coding sequence is TGTGCCAGCAGTGAATCGCCTTACAGCCCGAGCACAGATACGCAGTATTTT. It specifies CASSESPYSPSTDTQYF.